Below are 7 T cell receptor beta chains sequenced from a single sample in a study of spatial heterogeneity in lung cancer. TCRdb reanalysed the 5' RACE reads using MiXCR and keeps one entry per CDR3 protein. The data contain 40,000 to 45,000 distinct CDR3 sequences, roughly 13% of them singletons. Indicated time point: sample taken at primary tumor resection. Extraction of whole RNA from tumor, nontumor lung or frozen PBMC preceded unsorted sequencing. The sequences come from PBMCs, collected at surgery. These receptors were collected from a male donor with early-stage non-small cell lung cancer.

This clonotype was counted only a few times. This CDR3 reads CSASDGFSYNEQFF. The CDR3 bases are TGCAGTGCTAGTGATGGATTCTCCTACAATGAGCAGTTCTTC. The chain links TRBV20-1 to TRBJ2-1; D unresolved. The CDR3 loop spans 14 amino acids. V was clipped by 3 bases and J by 0 bases, with 9 bases between them. Germline assignment: CDR1 DFQATT and CDR2 SNEGSKA (reference sequence).

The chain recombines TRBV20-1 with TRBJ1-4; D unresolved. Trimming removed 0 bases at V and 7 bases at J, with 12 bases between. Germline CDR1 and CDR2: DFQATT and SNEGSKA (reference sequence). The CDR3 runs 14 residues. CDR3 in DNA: TGCAGTGCTAGAGATCCGGGCAGAGGTGAAAAACTGTTTTTT. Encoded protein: CSARDPGRGEKLFF.

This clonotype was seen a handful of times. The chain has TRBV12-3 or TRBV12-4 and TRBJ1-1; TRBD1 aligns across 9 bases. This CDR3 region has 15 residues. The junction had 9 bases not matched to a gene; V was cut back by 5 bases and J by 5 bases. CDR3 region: CASSRDREGRTEAFF. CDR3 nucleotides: TGTGCCAGCAGTCGGGACAGGGAAGGAAGGACTGAAGCTTTCTTT.

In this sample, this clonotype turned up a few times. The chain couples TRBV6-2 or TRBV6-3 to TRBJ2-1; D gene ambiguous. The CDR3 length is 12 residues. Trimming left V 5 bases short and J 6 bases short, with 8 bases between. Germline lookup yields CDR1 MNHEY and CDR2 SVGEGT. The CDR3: CASSPSPNEQFF. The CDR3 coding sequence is TGTGCCAGCAGTCCTAGTCCCAATGAGCAGTTCTTC.

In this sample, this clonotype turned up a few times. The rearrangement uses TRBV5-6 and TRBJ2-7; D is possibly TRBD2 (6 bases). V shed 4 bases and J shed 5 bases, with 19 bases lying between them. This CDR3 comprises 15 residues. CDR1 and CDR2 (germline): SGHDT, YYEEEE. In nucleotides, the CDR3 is TGTGCCAGCAGCCAGGTAGCCAGGGAGGAAAACGAGCAGTACTTC. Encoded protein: CASSQVAREENEQYF. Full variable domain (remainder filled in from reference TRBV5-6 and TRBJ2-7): DAGVTQSPTHLIKTRGQQVTLRCSPKSGHDTVSWYQQALGQGPQFIFQYYEEEERQRGNFPDRFSGHQFPNYSSELNVNALLLGDSALYLCASSQVAREENEQYFGPGTRLTVT.

The CDR3 DNA sequence: TGTGCCAGCAGCCAGCTGGGACTAGCGCACAGAGCAGATACGCAGTATTTT. Translation gives CASSQLGLAHRADTQYF. The chain has TRBV12-3 or TRBV12-4 and TRBJ2-3; TRBD2 aligns across 10 bases. The J segment lost 4 bases and the V segment lost 6 bases, leaving 13 bases of the junction unmatched. This CDR3 has 17 residues.

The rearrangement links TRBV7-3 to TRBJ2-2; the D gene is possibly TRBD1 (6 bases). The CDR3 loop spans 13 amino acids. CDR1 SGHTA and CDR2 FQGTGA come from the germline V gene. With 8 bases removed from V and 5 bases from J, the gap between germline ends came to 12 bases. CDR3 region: CASSGARTGELFF. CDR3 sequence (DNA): TGTGCCAGCTCAGGGGCCAGAACCGGGGAGCTGTTTTTT.